This T cell receptor beta chain is drawn from a study of T cell responses to AZD1222 COVID-19 vaccine. Profiling relied on immunoSEQ multiplex PCR, and the TCRdb table lists in-frame clones only, not all of them. The sample shows fewer than 120,000 clones, 81% of them seen only once. The CDR3 covers 16 residues. V gave up 5 bases and J gave up 2 bases; unmatched junction bases: 8. Germline CDR1 MDHEN, CDR2 SYDVKM. The TCR comes from an adult in good health. The sequencing here drew on peripheral blood, taken on day 0 of AZD1222 vaccination. The chain recombines TRBV28 with TRBJ2-5; TRBD1 aligns across 10 bases. The CDR3 sequence is CASSKEGQGHQETQYF. CDR3 DNA sequence: TGTGCCAGCAGTAAAGAGGGACAGGGGCATCAAGAGACCCAGTACTTC.